Below, 12 T cell receptor beta chains from the same sample are listed, as sequenced in a study of tumor-infiltrating lymphocytes in primary liver carcinoma. Co-extraction of RNA and DNA was performed on about 19-30 mg of unsorted bulk tissue. Total RNA amounting to around 530 ng was the source from which TCR beta cDNA was made with a constant-region primer. ARM-PCR was slightly modified, and three nested multiplex PCR rounds with it gave rise to the TCR beta libraries. The first two PCR rounds, around 10 cycles each, used TRBV1-TRBV30 forward primers and a C-beta reverse primer. TCRdb re-called the multiplex PCR reads with MiXCR, one entry per CDR3 protein. Here the sample spans fewer than 75,000 distinct CDR3 sequences, over 65% being singletons. What was sequenced was liver tumor tissue from sampling region 2. The sample's subset: tumor region T2, inferior pole. All receptors derive from a man between 40 and 49 years old with primary liver carcinoma and hepatitis B virus infection.

This clonotype appeared a single time. One junction end disagrees with the germline gene, perhaps due to a read error. This chain uses TRBV5-4 with TRBJ2-2, with 9 bases lining up with TRBD2. The length of the CDR3 is 17 residues. Germline lookup yields CDR1 SGHNT and CDR2 YYREEE (reference sequence). CDR3 protein: CASSLAVREGQGGELLF. The CDR3 nucleotides read TGTGCCAGCAGCTTGGCGGTGCGGGAGGGCCAAGGCGGGGAGCTGCTTTTT.

With regard to this clonotype: At one end the junction does not follow the germline gene, possibly because of a read error. V gene TRBV6-1 combines with J gene TRBJ2-5, with D possibly matching TRBD2 (5 bases). Germline V gives CDR1 MNHNS, CDR2 SASEGT. This CDR3 has 19 residues. CDR3 nucleotide sequence: TGTGCCAGCGGCTTCTACCGGTCCCATATTTGGGAGTACCAAGAGACCCAATACTTC. It codes for CASGFYRSHIWEYQETQYF.

Comments on this clonotype: One end of the junction is discordant with germline, which a read error may explain. The chain uses TRBV6-1 and TRBJ2-1; 8 bases match TRBD2. The V gene's germline CDR1 is MNHNS and CDR2 SASEGT. The CDR3 spans 16 residues. The CDR3 nucleotides are TGTGCCAGCCGTCCCCCCGGACTAGCAGTCTACAATGAGCAGTGCTTC. Its translation: CASRPPGLAVYNEQCF.

In regard to this clonotype: The junction shows a germline mismatch at one end, possibly a read error. This chain uses TRBV6-5 with TRBJ2-2, with a tentative D call TRBD2 (5 bases). Per the germline V gene, CDR1 is MNHEY and CDR2 is SVGAGI. CDR3 length: 14 amino acids. The CDR3 reads CASSCSSIAGELFF. Here the CDR3 DNA reads TGTGCCAGCAGTTGCTCCAGTATCGCCGGGGAGTTGTTTTTT.

This clonotype was found once. V is TRBV10-3 and J is TRBJ1-5; D unresolved. In germline, CDR1 is ENHRY, CDR2 SYGVKD. The CDR3 runs to 13 residues. V gave up 8 bases and J gave up 7 bases, with 15 bases separating them. CDR3 DNA: TGTGCCATCTGTAAGTCTAGGGAGCAGCCCCAGCATTTT. Translated: CAICKSREQPQHF.

Turning to this clonotype: The junction differs from germline at one of its ends, possibly a read error. The V call is TRBV10-3, the J call TRBJ2-7, with TRBD2 identical over 7 bases. Germline CDR1 reads ENHRY; CDR2 reads SYGVKD. CDR3 size: 15 residues. As DNA, the CDR3 is TGTGCCATCAGTTTCTGTACTAGCGACTCCTACGAGCAATACTTC. Amino acids: CAISFCTSDSYEQYF.

As concerns this clonotype: The junction does not match germline at one end; this may be a read error. The gene calls are TRBV4-2 and TRBJ2-2, with D unclear. CDR3 size: 14 residues. From germline, CDR1 is LGHNA and CDR2 YNFKEQ. The CDR3 loop is CVSSTWGYTGELFF. As DNA, the CDR3 is TGTGTCAGCAGCACATGGGGTTACACCGGGGAGCTGTTTTTT.

About this clonotype itself: One junction end disagrees with the germline gene, perhaps due to a read error. This chain joins TRBV10-3 and TRBJ2-5; D unresolved. This CDR3 is 13 amino acids long. Germline V CDR1 and CDR2: ENHRY, SYGVKD. DNA for the CDR3: TGTGCCATCAGTGAGGGTGACTCGACGACCCAGAACTTC. Translating it yields CAISEGDSTTQNF.

This clonotype was observed a few times. A much larger clonotype is one base distant, so this may be a read error. This sequence joins TRBV12-3 or TRBV12-4 and TRBJ2-3; D is unclear. V lost 7 bases to trimming and J lost 1 base, with 9 bases between them. There are 13 residues in the CDR3. CDR3 sequence: CASTRVGTDTQYF. The DNA of the CDR3 is TGTGCCAGCACCCGAGTAGGCACAGATACGCAGTATTTT.

As regards this clonotype: A clone one base away is much larger, so this may be a read error. The CDR3 ends on some other residue instead of the conserved phenylalanine or tryptophan, so this is likely a read error. This chain links TRBV30 with TRBJ1-1; D gene ambiguous. CDR3 length: 12 residues. Per germline, CDR1 GTSNPN and CDR2 SVGIG (reference sequence). The germline V and J ends were trimmed by 5 bases and 4 bases, with 11 bases remaining between them. The CDR3 spells CAWDQEGTEAFL. DNA for the CDR3: TGTGCCTGGGACCAGGAAGGCACTGAAGCTTTCCTT.

The table lists this clonotype with many counts. This rearrangement joins TRBV6-6 to TRBJ2-7; the D call may be TRBD1 or TRBD2 (6 bases each). Germline V CDR1 and CDR2: MNHNY, SVGAGI (reference sequence). V shed 2 bases and J shed 2 bases, with 16 bases lying between them. The CDR3 consists of 16 residues. CDR3 sequence reads: CASSYLRRGVTYEQYF. DNA for the CDR3: TGTGCCAGCAGTTACCTACGAAGGGGGGTTACCTACGAGCAGTACTTC.

Worth noting for this clonotype: A much more abundant neighbour one base away suggests this may be a read error. The chain couples TRBV6-2 or TRBV6-3 to TRBJ2-5, with 9 positions matching TRBD2. CDR1 and CDR2 (germline): MNHEY, SVGEGT. The ends lost 3 bases at V and 4 bases at J; junction bases unmatched: 12. The CDR3 length is 17 residues. CDR3 loop: CASSYGPAGGWGETQYF. The CDR3 nucleotides read TGTGCCAGCAGTTATGGTCCAGCGGGAGGATGGGGAGAGACCCAGTACTTC.